A single sample gave rise to the 18 T cell receptor beta chains below, sequenced in a study of chronic HIV infection and antiretroviral therapy. Via MiXCR, TCRdb re-called the 5' RACE reads, giving one row per CDR3 protein. The sample shows under 55,000 distinct CDR3 sequences, about 18% of them seen only once. Sequencing was carried out using peripheral blood. These receptors were taken from an adult who had HIV and had not received antiretroviral therapy, or was an uninfected healthy control (not recorded which).

V is TRBV28 and J is TRBJ1-5, with a tentative D call TRBD1 (6 bases). Germline assignment: CDR1 MDHEN and CDR2 SYDVKM. With 10 bases removed from V and 4 bases from J, the gap between germline ends came to 11 bases. This CDR3 spans 12 amino acids. The chain's CDR3 is CANGGLNQPQHF. The DNA for the CDR3 is TGTGCCAACGGGGGGCTTAATCAGCCCCAGCATTTT.

The sample holds a few counts of this clonotype. The J gene is TRBJ2-5, the V gene TRBV28; D might be TRBD1 or TRBD2, each matching 6 bases. Germline CDR1 MDHEN, CDR2 SYDVKM. V was trimmed by 3 bases and J by 5 bases, leaving 16 bases between them. This CDR3 has 15 residues. The CDR3 DNA follows: TGTGCCAGCAGTTTCAGTGGCGGAGGGGGTGAGACCCAGTACTTC. As protein: CASSFSGGGGETQYF.

This clonotype has only a few counts. The chain combines TRBV4-1 with TRBJ2-7, with TRBD2 matching over 8 bases. J gave up 0 bases and V 4 bases, and 2 bases lay outside the gene matches. Germline CDR1 is MGHRA and CDR2 is YSYEKL. The CDR3 runs to 14 residues. The CDR3 region has the DNA TGCGCCAGCAGCCTAGGACTAGCCTCCTACGAGCAGTACTTC. Amino acid sequence: CASSLGLASYEQYF.

The chain carries TRBV7-9 and TRBJ2-1; 11 positions match TRBD2. The CDR3 consists of 15 residues. With 6 bases clipped from V and 10 bases from J, the junction kept 11 bases outside the gene matches. CDR1 and CDR2 from the germline V gene are SEHNR and FQNEAQ (reference sequence). This chain's CDR3 is CASRFSGRAVGEQFF. CDR3 nucleotide sequence: TGTGCCAGCAGATTTAGCGGGAGGGCCGTCGGAGAGCAGTTCTTC.

The chain combines TRBV29-1 with TRBJ2-7; D is unresolved. Deletions cut 4 bases from V and 3 bases from J, with 7 bases between. Germline V CDR1 and CDR2: SQVTM, ANQGSEA. The CDR3 consists of 11 residues. CDR3 region: CSVGNSYEQYF. The CDR3 nucleotides read TGCAGCGTTGGGAACAGCTACGAGCAGTACTTC.

The chain recombines TRBV24-1 with TRBJ2-3, with TRBD2 matching 7 bases. Germline V lookup: CDR1 KGHDR, CDR2 SFDVKD. This CDR3 is 17 amino acids long. The V gene end was trimmed by 0 bases and the J gene end by 2 bases; junction bases not matched to a gene: 7. This CDR3 is CATSDLGGGRVTDTQYF. CDR3 nucleotide sequence: TGTGCCACCAGTGATTTGGGCGGAGGGAGGGTCACAGATACGCAGTATTTT.

This clonotype was counted between two and nine times. The CDR3 DNA sequence: TGTGCCAGCAGCAGCGGCCCCGCAAGGGACTACGAGCAGTACTTC. Protein sequence: CASSSGPARDYEQYF. This chain links TRBV3-1 with TRBJ2-7, with D possibly being TRBD2 (5 bases). This CDR3 has 15 residues. V was shortened by 5 bases and J by 3 bases, with 17 bases between the two germline ends. Germline loops: CDR1 LGHDT, CDR2 YNNKEL (reference sequence).

This clonotype has at least ten counts. The chain joins TRBV20-1 to TRBJ1-1; a weak D match, TRBD1 (6 bases). The CDR3 runs 12 residues. The V end lost 5 bases, the J end lost 5 bases, and 12 bases lay between the germline ends. Per the germline V gene, CDR1 is DFQATT and CDR2 is SNEGSKA (reference sequence). As DNA, the CDR3 is TGCAGTGCTCAAGACAGGAGGACTGAAGCTTTCTTT. Amino acids: CSAQDRRTEAFF.

This clonotype was seen a few times. The chain has TRBV20-1 and TRBJ2-7; D remains ambiguous. V gave up 3 bases and J gave up 0 bases, with 6 bases separating them. Germline assignment: CDR1 DFQATT and CDR2 SNEGSKA (reference sequence). The CDR3 covers 12 residues. DNA for the CDR3: TGCAGTGCTAGCCCGAGCTCCTACGAGCAGTACTTC. It codes for CSASPSSYEQYF.

This clonotype was seen a handful of times. The CDR3 loop is CSAKGSLQETQYF. CDR3 DNA: TGCAGCGCCAAGGGAAGTCTACAAGAGACCCAGTACTTC. J is TRBJ2-5 and V is TRBV29-1; D is uncertain. Deletions cut 7 bases from V and 2 bases from J, with 14 bases between. There are 13 residues in the CDR3. Germline V CDR1 and CDR2: SQVTM, ANQGSEA.

The chain has TRBV28 and TRBJ2-7; 7 nucleotides align to TRBD1. CDR3 length: 15 residues. Germline CDR1 and CDR2: MDHEN and SYDVKM. The ends lost 3 bases at V and 3 bases at J; junction bases unmatched: 8. CDR3 loop: CASSFTGAQSYEQYF. The CDR3 region has the DNA TGTGCCAGCAGTTTTACAGGGGCCCAGAGCTACGAGCAGTACTTC.

This clonotype was seen only a few times. This rearrangement joins TRBV20-1 to TRBJ2-3; D call uncertain. Germline CDR1 is DFQATT and CDR2 is SNEGSKA (reference sequence). The CDR3 loop spans 11 amino acids. V was pared by 3 bases and J by 6 bases, with 7 bases between. CDR3 amino acids: CSASSRDTQYF. As DNA, the CDR3 is TGCAGTGCTAGTAGCAGGGATACGCAGTATTTT.

The chain has TRBV28 and TRBJ1-5; D may be TRBD1 (5 bases). The CDR3 consists of 16 residues. V dropped 2 bases and J dropped 2 bases, with 13 bases sitting between them. In germline, CDR1 is MDHEN, CDR2 SYDVKM. CDR3 residues: CASSLPRPRGNQPQHF. The CDR3 DNA is TGTGCCAGCAGTTTACCCAGGCCCAGGGGCAATCAGCCCCAGCATTTT.

This clonotype was observed a few times. This chain links TRBV29-1 with TRBJ1-1; no firm D call. V lost 5 bases and J 5 bases, leaving 15 bases between the germline ends. The germline V gene has CDR1 SQVTM and CDR2 ANQGSEA. The CDR3 length is 13 residues. CDR3 sequence: CSVLGMGRTEAFF. The CDR3 DNA is TGCAGCGTTTTAGGGATGGGAAGGACTGAAGCTTTCTTT.

This chain uses TRBV20-1 with TRBJ1-3, with D unresolved. Trimming cost V 5 bases and J 0 bases, with 11 bases left between them. Per the germline V gene, CDR1 is DFQATT and CDR2 is SNEGSKA (reference sequence). The length of the CDR3 is 14 residues. Written as DNA, the CDR3 is TGCAGTGCTGAAGACGGGAGCTCTGGAAACACCATATATTTT. Amino acid sequence: CSAEDGSSGNTIYF.

This clonotype was detected only a few times. The V and J genes are TRBV24-1 and TRBJ2-3; D is ambiguous. Germline CDR1 is KGHDR and CDR2 is SFDVKD. This CDR3 is built from 16 residues. The V and J ends lost 1 base and 0 bases respectively, with 10 bases between them. CDR3 in amino acids: CATSDFDSRSTDTQYF. Here the CDR3 DNA reads TGTGCCACCAGTGATTTCGATAGCAGAAGCACAGATACGCAGTATTTT.

The V call is TRBV7-2, the J call TRBJ1-4; D remains ambiguous. CDR1 is SGHTA, CDR2 FQGNSA, per germline. Between the trimmed V and J ends, which lost 3 bases and 5 bases, there was a span of 13 bases. The CDR3 is made up of 15 amino acids. The DNA for the CDR3 is TGTGCCAGCAGCTTCCAGACCGCACGCAATGAAAAACTGTTTTTT. It codes for CASSFQTARNEKLFF.

The chain carries TRBV18 and TRBJ1-5; D gene unclear. The CDR3 runs 14 residues. With 5 bases removed from V and 6 bases from J, the gap between germline ends came to 14 bases. Germline V gives CDR1 KGHSH, CDR2 LQKENI. In DNA form, the CDR3 reads TGTGCCAGCTCAGGTGGGATGGGGTCTCAGCCCCAGCATTTT. Its protein is CASSGGMGSQPQHF. The full variable domain, with the rest looked up from reference TRBV18 and TRBJ1-5, is NAGVMQNPRHLVRRRGQEARLRCSPMKGHSHVYWYRQLPEEGLKFMVYLQKENIIDESGMPKERFSAEFPKEGPSILRIQQVVRGDSAAYFCASSGGMGSQPQHFGDGTRLSIL.